Below are 25 T cell receptor beta chains sequenced from a single sample in a study of blood T cell repertoires in COVID-19. Profiled with immunoSEQ multiplex PCR; TCRdb holds only in-frame clones, not every one. The data show around 300,000 clones, roughly 85% seen once. Specimen: peripheral blood. The receptors stem from a human donor in a cohort sampled during active COVID-19.

A single count supports this clone. This chain connects TRBV30 to TRBJ1-5; 7 positions match TRBD1. The CDR3 runs to 15 residues. Germline loops: CDR1 GTSNPN, CDR2 SVGIG (reference sequence). J lost 9 bases, V lost 2 bases, and 13 bases had no gene match. The CDR3 nucleotides read TGTGCCTGGAGTCTGAGGGGCAGGGGGAAGCGGCCCCAGCATTTT. It specifies CAWSLRGRGKRPQHF.

V and J are TRBV5-1 and TRBJ1-3; unclear D gene. The length of the CDR3 is 19 residues. Between the trimmed V and J ends, which lost 0 bases and 0 bases, there was a span of 19 bases. The germline V gene encodes CDR1 SGHRS and CDR2 YFSETQ. CDR3 sequence (DNA): TGCGCCAGCAGCTTGGCAATGGTCTCCGGTGCTTTCTCTGGAAACACCATATATTTT. Encoded protein: CASSLAMVSGAFSGNTIYF.

V gene TRBV6-5 combines with J gene TRBJ2-3; perhaps TRBD2 as D (6 bases). Per germline, CDR1 MNHEY and CDR2 SVGAGI. The CDR3 extends over 11 amino acids. Trimming removed 6 bases from V and 7 bases from J, with 8 bases in between. As DNA, the CDR3 is TGTGCCAGCAGAGCGGGCTATACGCAGTATTTT. Amino acid sequence: CASRAGYTQYF.

This chain connects TRBV27 to TRBJ2-1; TRBD2 agrees at 7 bases. The CDR3 covers 15 residues. The germline V gene encodes CDR1 MNHEY and CDR2 SMNVEV (reference sequence). After removal of 3 bases from V and 6 bases from J, the junction contained 8 bases not matched to a gene. The CDR3 DNA follows: TGTGCCAGCAGTTTTACGAGACTAGCTGGCAATGAGCAGTTCTTC. This codes for CASSFTRLAGNEQFF.

This sequence joins TRBV28 and TRBJ1-5; 7 bases fit TRBD1. Germline trimming cut 9 bases from V and 4 bases from J; bases unmatched to any gene: 12. CDR1 and CDR2 from the germline V gene are MDHEN and SYDVKM. The CDR3 contains 15 residues. The chain's CDR3 is CASGPSPGQNQPQHF. CDR3 coding DNA: TGTGCCAGTGGACCGTCTCCGGGACAGAATCAGCCCCAGCATTTT. The variable domain in full, with the rest retrieved from reference TRBV28 and TRBJ1-5, is DVKVTQSSRYLVKRTGEKVFLECVQDMDHENMFWYRQDPGLGLRLIYFSYDVKMKEKGDIPEGYSVSREKKERFSLILESASTNQTSMYLCASGPSPGQNQPQHFGDGTRLSIL.

The CDR3 sequence is CASSLTGGGWSYEQYF. In DNA, the CDR3 is TGTGCCAGCAGCTTAACGGGGGGGGGCTGGAGCTACGAGCAGTACTTC. The chain couples TRBV7-8 to TRBJ2-7; TRBD2 aligns across 8 bases. The J segment lost 3 bases and the V segment lost 2 bases, leaving 9 bases of the junction unmatched. Germline CDR1 is SGHVS and CDR2 is FQNEAQ. This CDR3 is 16 amino acids long.

This clone has just a few counts. The chain combines TRBV9 with TRBJ2-7; the D is unclear. The CDR3 consists of 11 residues. The V end was cut by 4 bases, the J end by 3 bases, with 5 bases between. Germline V CDR1 and CDR2: SGDLS, YYNGEE. DNA of the CDR3: TGTGCCAGCAGCTCCAGCTACGAGCAGTACTTC. As protein: CASSSSYEQYF. The full variable domain, in which reference TRBV9 and TRBJ2-7 provide the parts outside the CDR3, is DSGVTQTPKHLITATGQRVTLRCSPRSGDLSVYWYQQSLDQGLQFLIQYYNGEERAKGNILERFSAQQFPDLHSELNLSSLELGDSALYFCASSSSYEQYFGPGTRLTVT.

This clone was detected only a few times. This chain uses TRBV7-6 with TRBJ2-1; possible D gene TRBD2, 6 bases. The germline V and J ends were trimmed by 0 bases and 4 bases, with 10 bases remaining between them. Germline assignment: CDR1 SGHVS and CDR2 FNYEAQ. The CDR3 extends over 15 amino acids. The CDR3 coding sequence is TGTGCCAGCAGCTTAGCGGGAGGTTTATACAATGAGCAGTTCTTC. Its protein product is CASSLAGGLYNEQFF.

The chain employs TRBV10-2 and TRBJ2-1, with TRBD1 as a possible D gene (6 bases). V dropped 6 bases and J dropped 10 bases, with 10 bases sitting between them. CDR3 length: 11 amino acids. The V gene's germline CDR1 is WSHSY and CDR2 SAAADI. The CDR3 DNA reads TGCGCCAGCAGCCAACAGGGCGAGCAGTTCTTC. Translating gives CASSQQGEQFF.

The chain combines TRBV5-4 with TRBJ2-1; D gene ambiguous. The CDR3 length is 15 residues. V was pared by 0 bases and J by 7 bases, with 14 bases between. CDR1 is SGHNT and CDR2 is YYREEE in the germline V gene (reference sequence). This chain's CDR3 is CASSLELLATNEQFF. The DNA for the CDR3 is TGTGCCAGCAGCTTGGAGTTGTTGGCGACAAATGAGCAGTTCTTC.

The chain has TRBV11-2 and TRBJ1-3, with unresolved D. The germline V and J ends were trimmed by 0 bases and 4 bases, with 10 bases remaining between them. The length of the CDR3 is 15 residues. Per germline, CDR1 SGHAT and CDR2 FQNNGV. CDR3 in amino acids: CASSLDRFPGNTIYF. The CDR3 coding sequence is TGTGCCAGCAGCTTAGATCGGTTCCCGGGAAACACCATATATTTT. Using reference TRBV11-2 and TRBJ1-3 for the parts outside the CDR3, the full variable domain is EAGVAQSPRYKIIEKRQSVAFWCNPISGHATLYWYQQILGQGPKLLIQFQNNGVVDDSQLPKDRFSAERLKGVDSTLKIQPAKLEDSAVYLCASSLDRFPGNTIYFGEGSWLTVV.

This clone was detected only once. The genes are TRBV14 and TRBJ2-2; 7 nucleotides agree with TRBD2. The length of the CDR3 is 15 residues. V lost 4 bases, J lost 7 bases, and 9 bases stayed unmatched. The germline V gene has CDR1 SGHDN and CDR2 FVKESK. The CDR3 sequence is CASSPTAGVGGELFF. CDR3 nucleotide sequence: TGTGCCAGCAGCCCCACGGCGGGAGTTGGCGGGGAGCTGTTTTTT.

CDR3 DNA: TGTGCCAGTAGTAATATGGGTATGGGGCTGCACGAGCAGTACTTC. Encoded protein: CASSNMGMGLHEQYF. The genes are TRBV19 and TRBJ2-7; TRBD1 might be the D (5 bases). Germline loops: CDR1 LNHDA, CDR2 SQIVND (reference sequence). V lost 4 bases and J lost 5, with 18 bases in between. There are 15 residues in the CDR3.

V is TRBV7-8 and J is TRBJ1-2; 7 positions match TRBD1. The trim removed 3 bases at V and 7 bases at J, leaving 5 bases unmatched. The CDR3 runs 13 residues. Looked up from germline, CDR1 is SGHVS and CDR2 is FQNEAQ. The DNA of the CDR3 is TGTGCCAGCAGCTTTAACAGGGGTCGTGGCTACACCTTC. Amino acid sequence: CASSFNRGRGYTF.

This chain joins TRBV5-1 and TRBJ2-1; 13 nucleotides agree with TRBD2. The germline V gene has CDR1 SGHRS and CDR2 YFSETQ. J lost 8 bases, V lost 2 bases, and 4 bases had no gene match. The CDR3 covers 15 residues. The CDR3 loop is CASSFGTSGVDEQFF. DNA of the CDR3: TGCGCCAGCAGCTTCGGGACTAGCGGGGTGGATGAGCAGTTCTTC.

This rearrangement joins TRBV9 to TRBJ2-3; weak D call: TRBD2 (5 bases). The CDR3 totals 14 residues. Trimming cost V 4 bases and J 6 bases, with 15 bases left between them. From germline, CDR1 is SGDLS and CDR2 YYNGEE. The CDR3 loop reads CASSPRGKSDTQYF. CDR3 sequence (DNA): TGTGCCAGCAGCCCTAGAGGGAAGTCGGATACGCAGTATTTT.

The rearrangement uses TRBV7-2 and TRBJ2-2, with TRBD2 matching over 13 bases. The V segment lost 5 bases and the J segment 9 bases; nucleotides outside the gene matches: 6. The CDR3 is 15 residues long. The germline V gene has CDR1 SGHTA and CDR2 FQGNSA. In DNA form, the CDR3 reads TGTGCCAGCAGCATGGGACTAGCGGGAACCCGGGAGCTGTTTTTT. It encodes CASSMGLAGTRELFF.

V is TRBV18 and J is TRBJ1-3; D call uncertain. The V gene lost 4 bases and the J gene lost 0 bases, with 19 bases spanning the gap. CDR3 length equals 18 residues. Per the germline V gene, CDR1 is KGHSH and CDR2 is LQKENI. DNA of the CDR3: TGTGCCAGCTCACGTCAAGAGGCCGGCTTCTCCTCTGGAAACACCATATATTTT. It codes for CASSRQEAGFSSGNTIYF.

V usage is TRBV6-5 and J usage is TRBJ1-4; 10 bases agree with TRBD1. J lost 5 bases, V lost 6 bases, and 3 bases had no gene match. Per germline, CDR1 MNHEY and CDR2 SVGAGI. The CDR3 is made up of 14 amino acids. DNA of the CDR3: TGTGCCAGCAGCAAGGACAGGGGGAATGAAAAACTGTTTTTT. Translation: CASSKDRGNEKLFF.

This chain links TRBV28 with TRBJ1-5, with 7 bases fitting TRBD1. The CDR3 contains 15 residues. Germline-derived CDR1 and CDR2 are MDHEN and SYDVKM. With V trimmed by 5 bases and J by 4 bases, 8 bases remained unmatched. CDR3 amino acids: CASSRWDSSNQPQHF. CDR3 sequence (DNA): TGTGCCAGCAGTCGCTGGGACAGTAGTAATCAGCCCCAGCATTTT. Full variable domain (rest looked up from reference TRBV28 and TRBJ1-5): DVKVTQSSRYLVKRTGEKVFLECVQDMDHENMFWYRQDPGLGLRLIYFSYDVKMKEKGDIPEGYSVSREKKERFSLILESASTNQTSMYLCASSRWDSSNQPQHFGDGTRLSIL.

The chain employs TRBV28 and TRBJ2-3, with TRBD2 matching over 9 bases. CDR3 size: 16 residues. The germline CDR1 and CDR2 sequences are MDHEN and SYDVKM. V lost 5 bases and J lost 3; bases outside the gene matches: 9. DNA for the CDR3: TGTGCCAGCAGTAGTACTTCAGCGGGAGGTACAGATACGCAGTATTTT. Amino acids: CASSSTSAGGTDTQYF.

The chain has TRBV7-8 and TRBJ2-7; 7 bases are shared with TRBD1. Per the germline V gene, CDR1 is SGHVS and CDR2 is FQNEAQ. The CDR3 totals 14 residues. The V and J ends lost 4 bases and 4 bases, in that order; junction bases with no gene match: 7. The CDR3 DNA follows: TGTGCCAGCAGCTACAGGGGCCCCCAATACGAGCAGTACTTC. Translating it yields CASSYRGPQYEQYF.

This chain links TRBV5-1 with TRBJ2-1; the match to TRBD2 covers 9 bases. This CDR3 spans 14 amino acids. V dropped 5 bases and J dropped 4; count of bases not matched to a gene: 4. Germline assignment: CDR1 SGHRS and CDR2 YFSETQ. The CDR3 region is CASSLAGQYNEQFF. The CDR3 DNA sequence: TGCGCCAGCAGTCTAGCGGGACAGTACAATGAGCAGTTCTTC.

The chain joins TRBV2 to TRBJ2-2; D unclear. The CDR3 is made up of 13 amino acids. V lost 6 bases to trimming and J lost 4 bases, with 9 bases between them. Germline CDR1 is SNHLY and CDR2 is FYNNEI. Here the CDR3 DNA reads TGTGCCAGCAGGAGGTTGGTCACCGGGGAGCTGTTTTTT. It translates to CASRRLVTGELFF. The full variable domain, its missing parts supplied by reference TRBV2 and TRBJ2-2, is EPEVTQTPSHQVTQMGQEVILRCVPISNHLYFYWYRQILGQKVEFLVSFYNNEISEKSEIFDDQFSVERPDGSNFTLKIRSTKLEDSAMYFCASRRLVTGELFFGEGSRLTVL.

This chain joins TRBV2 and TRBJ2-3, with D unclear. V dropped 7 bases and J dropped 8 bases, with 13 bases sitting between them. This CDR3 comprises 12 residues. CDR1 is SNHLY and CDR2 is FYNNEI in the germline V gene. CDR3 nucleotides: TGTGCCAGCACCGAGAGGAGAGGTACGCAGTATTTT. Its protein is CASTERRGTQYF.